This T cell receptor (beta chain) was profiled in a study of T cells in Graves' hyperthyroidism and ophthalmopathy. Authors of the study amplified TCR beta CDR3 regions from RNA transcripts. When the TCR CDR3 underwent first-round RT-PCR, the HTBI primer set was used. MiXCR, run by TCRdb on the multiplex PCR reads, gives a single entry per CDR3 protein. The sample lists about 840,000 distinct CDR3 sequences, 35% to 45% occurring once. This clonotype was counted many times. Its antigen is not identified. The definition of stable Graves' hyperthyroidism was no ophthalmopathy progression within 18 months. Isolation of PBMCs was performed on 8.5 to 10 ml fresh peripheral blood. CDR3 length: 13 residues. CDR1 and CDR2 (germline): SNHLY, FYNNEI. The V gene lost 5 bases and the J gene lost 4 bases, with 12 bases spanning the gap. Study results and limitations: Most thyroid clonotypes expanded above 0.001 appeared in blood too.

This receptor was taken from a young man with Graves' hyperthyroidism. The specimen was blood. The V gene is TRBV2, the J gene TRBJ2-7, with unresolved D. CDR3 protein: CASSPPGRYEQYF. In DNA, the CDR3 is TGTGCCAGCAGTCCCCCGGGTCGGTACGAGCAGTACTTC.